The rows below give T cell receptor beta chains drawn from one sample of a study of T cells in Graves' hyperthyroidism and ophthalmopathy. TCRdb re-analysed the multiplex PCR reads in MiXCR, keeping a single row per CDR3 protein. This sample carries more than 300,000 distinct CDR3 sequences, 14% of them seen once, and the ten largest clones take approximately 23%. Sample: blood. The receptors were gathered from a woman in her twenties or thirties with Graves' hyperthyroidism. The CDR3 runs from the conserved cysteine through the conserved F or W. D genes are given only for firm matches. Clone size appears in some rows only: once, few, many, or a class for an expanded clone.

j_gene | abundance | v_gene | d_gene | len | CDR3nt | CDR3aa
TRBJ2-6 | few | TRBV19 | TRBD2 | 14 | TGTGCCAGTACGAGCGGGACTGGGGCCAACGTCCTGACTTTC | CASTSGTGANVLTF
TRBJ2-1 | many | TRBV30 | TRBD2 | 18 | TGTGCCTGGAGTCCAGGACTAGCGGGTTTGAGCTCCTACAATGAGCAGTTCTTC | CAWSPGLAGLSSYNEQFF
TRBJ1-5 | many | TRBV28 | TRBD1 | 18 | TGTGCCAGCAGCCTAACCGGGACAGGGGTCTCCTTCAATCAGCCCCAGCATTTT | CASSLTGTGVSFNQPQHF
TRBJ2-3 | few | TRBV9 | TRBD2 | 15 | TGTGCCAGCAGCGTAGGCGTAGCGGGAGTGAATACGCAGTATTTT | CASSVGVAGVNTQYF
TRBJ2-7 | . | TRBV19 | . | 14 | TGTGCCAGTAGTGTTCGTCAGGGCGTCCACGAGCAGTACTTC | CASSVRQGVHEQYF
TRBJ2-1 | few | TRBV28 | TRBD1 | 11 | TGTGCCAGCAGTGAGGACAGGGAGCAGTTCTTC | CASSEDREQFF
TRBJ2-7 | . | TRBV4-1 | TRBD1 | 17 | TGCGCCAGCAGCCGGAACATCCAGGGGGCGGGTTCCTACGAGCAGTACTTC | CASSRNIQGAGSYEQYF
TRBJ1-2 | . | TRBV19 | . | 12 | TGTGCCAGTAAGGAGTCTAACTATGGCTACACCTTC | CASKESNYGYTF
TRBJ2-5 | many | TRBV2 | . | 13 | TGTGCCAGCAGTCTGACTAGACAAGAGACCCAGTACTTC | CASSLTRQETQYF
TRBJ2-1 | many | TRBV7-2 | . | 14 | TGTGCCAGCAGCTTTCACGGGGCCTACAATGAGCAGTTCTTC | CASSFHGAYNEQFF
TRBJ1-3 | . | TRBV7-3 | . | 16 | TGTGCCAGCAGCTTATCCCCTACAGGGTCCGGAAACACCATATATTTT | CASSLSPTGSGNTIYF
TRBJ2-1 | few | TRBV28 | . | 13 | TGTGCCAGCAGTCAGGACAGTTACAATGAGCAGTTCTTC | CASSQDSYNEQFF
TRBJ1-1 | . | TRBV6-2/TRBV6-3 | TRBD1 | 15 | TGTGCCAGCGAACTGGGACAGGGGGCGATTACTGAAGCTTTCTTT | CASELGQGAITEAFF
TRBJ2-2 | few | TRBV15 | TRBD1 | 17 | TGTGCCACCAGCAGAGATTGGGCGACAGGGGACACCGGGGAGCTGTTTTTT | CATSRDWATGDTGELFF
TRBJ1-4 | many | TRBV20-1 | . | 13 | TGCAGTGCCGACCCCGGGCGATCCGGAAAACTGTTTTTT | CSADPGRSGKLFF
TRBJ2-2 | few | TRBV19 | . | 14 | TGTGCCAGTAGGAAGGGAACAAACACCGGGGAGCTGTTTTTT | CASRKGTNTGELFF
TRBJ2-1 | . | TRBV2 | . | 13 | TGTGCCAGCAGTGGGGGGGTTATAGGTGAGCAGTTCTTC | CASSGGVIGEQFF
TRBJ1-1 | many | TRBV27 | TRBD1 | 16 | TGTGCCAGCAGTACATACCAACAGGGGACGAACACTGAAGCTTTCTTT | CASSTYQQGTNTEAFF
TRBJ2-1 | few | TRBV28 | . | 12 | TGTGCCAGCAGACATTCAACAGGGAAGGAGTTCTTC | CASRHSTGKEFF
TRBJ2-5 | . | TRBV24-1 | . | 13 | TGTGCCACCAGTGATAGCAGTAAAGAGACCCAGTACTTC | CATSDSSKETQYF
TRBJ2-1 | many | TRBV6-1 | . | 13 | TGTGCCAGTACTCGGGGGACCTACAATGAGCAGTTCTTC | CASTRGTYNEQFF
TRBJ2-7 | . | TRBV5-1 | . | 13 | TGCGCCAACAGCTTGGCCAGGGCCTACGAGCAGTACTTC | CANSLARAYEQYF
TRBJ1-6 | . | TRBV24-1 | . | 14 | TGTGCCACCAGTGCTGAGAGTGCCGGTTCACCCCTCCACTTT | CATSAESAGSPLHF
TRBJ1-1 | . | TRBV29-1 | . | 11 | TGCAGCGTTGCAGATGGCACTGAAGCTTTCTTT | CSVADGTEAFF
TRBJ2-5 | . | TRBV19 | TRBD1 | 15 | TGTGCCAGTAGTAACACAGGGGGCAAGGGAGAGACCCAGTACTTC | CASSNTGGKGETQYF
TRBJ2-7 | few | TRBV7-2 | . | 13 | TGTGCCAGCAGCCTAGGACGGTTCTACGAGCAGTACTTC | CASSLGRFYEQYF